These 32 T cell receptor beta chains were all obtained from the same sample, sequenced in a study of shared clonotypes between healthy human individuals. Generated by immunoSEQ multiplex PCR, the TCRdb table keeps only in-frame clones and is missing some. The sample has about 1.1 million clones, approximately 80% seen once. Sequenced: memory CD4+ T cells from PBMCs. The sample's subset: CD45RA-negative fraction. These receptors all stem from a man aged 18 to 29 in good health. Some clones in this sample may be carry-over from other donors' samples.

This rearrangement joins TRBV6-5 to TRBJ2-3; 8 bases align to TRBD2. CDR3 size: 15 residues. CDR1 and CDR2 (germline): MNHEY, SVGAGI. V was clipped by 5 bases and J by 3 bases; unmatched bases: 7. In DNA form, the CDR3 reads TGTGCCAGCAGTCCCAGACGGGGGGGTACAGATACGCAGTATTTT. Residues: CASSPRRGGTDTQYF.

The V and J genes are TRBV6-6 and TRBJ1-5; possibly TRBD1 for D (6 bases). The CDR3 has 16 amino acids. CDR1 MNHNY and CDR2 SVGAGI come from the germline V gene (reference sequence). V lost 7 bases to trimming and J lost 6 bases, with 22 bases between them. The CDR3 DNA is TGTGCCAGCATCCCCAGGGGATCAAAGCGGGGTCAGCCCCAGCATTTT. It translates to CASIPRGSKRGQPQHF.

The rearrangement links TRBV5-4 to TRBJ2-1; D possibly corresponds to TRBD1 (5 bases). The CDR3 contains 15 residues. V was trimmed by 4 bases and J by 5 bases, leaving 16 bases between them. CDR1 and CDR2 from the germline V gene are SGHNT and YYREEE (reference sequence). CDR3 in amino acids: CASSRTSTRNNEQFF. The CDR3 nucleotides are TGTGCCAGCAGCCGGACATCAACGAGGAACAATGAGCAGTTCTTC.

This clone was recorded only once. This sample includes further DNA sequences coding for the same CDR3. CDR3 amino acids: CASSLSGKETQYF. CDR3 in DNA: TGTGCCAGCAGCTTATCGGGAAAAGAGACCCAGTACTTC. The gene calls are TRBV7-2 and TRBJ2-5; a possible D gene is TRBD2 (5 bases). CDR1 is SGHTA and CDR2 is FQGNSA in the germline V gene. This CDR3 comprises 13 residues. The V end was cut by 2 bases, the J end by 3 bases, with 7 bases between.

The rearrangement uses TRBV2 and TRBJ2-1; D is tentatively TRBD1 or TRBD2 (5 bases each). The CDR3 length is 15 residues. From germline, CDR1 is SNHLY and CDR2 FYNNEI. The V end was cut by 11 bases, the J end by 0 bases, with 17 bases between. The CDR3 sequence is CALRAGAISYNEQFF. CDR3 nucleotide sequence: TGTGCCCTCCGGGCCGGGGCGATCTCCTACAATGAGCAGTTCTTC.

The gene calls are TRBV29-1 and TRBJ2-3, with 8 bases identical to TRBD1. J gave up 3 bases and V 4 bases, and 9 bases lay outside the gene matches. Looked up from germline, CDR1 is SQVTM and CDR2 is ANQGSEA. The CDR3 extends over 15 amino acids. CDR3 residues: CSVGPTGGRTDTQYF. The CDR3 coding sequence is TGCAGCGTTGGCCCCACAGGGGGGAGAACAGATACGCAGTATTTT.

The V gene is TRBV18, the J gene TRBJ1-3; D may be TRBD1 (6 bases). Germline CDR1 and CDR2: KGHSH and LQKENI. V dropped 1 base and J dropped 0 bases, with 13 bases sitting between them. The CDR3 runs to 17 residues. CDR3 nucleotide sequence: TGTGCCAGCTCACCACAACAGGGATTTAGCTCTGGAAACACCATATATTTT. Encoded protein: CASSPQQGFSSGNTIYF.

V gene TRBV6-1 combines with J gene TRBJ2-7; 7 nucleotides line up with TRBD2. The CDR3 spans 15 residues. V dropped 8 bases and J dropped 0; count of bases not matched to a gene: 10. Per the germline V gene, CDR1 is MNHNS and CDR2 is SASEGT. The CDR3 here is CASRPGGTPSYEQYF. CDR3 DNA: TGTGCCAGCCGGCCGGGAGGTACACCCTCCTACGAGCAGTACTTC.

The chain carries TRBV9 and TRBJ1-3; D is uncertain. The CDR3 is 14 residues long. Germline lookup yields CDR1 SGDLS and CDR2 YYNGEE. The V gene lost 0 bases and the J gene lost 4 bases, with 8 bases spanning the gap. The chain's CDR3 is CASSVEVRGNTIYF. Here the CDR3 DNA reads TGTGCCAGCAGCGTAGAAGTCCGCGGAAACACCATATATTTT.

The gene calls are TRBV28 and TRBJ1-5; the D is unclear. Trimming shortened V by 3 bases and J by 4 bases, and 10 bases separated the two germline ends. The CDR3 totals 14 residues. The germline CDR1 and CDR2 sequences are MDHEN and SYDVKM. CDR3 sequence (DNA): TGTGCCAGCAGTTTCGAGCTGTTGAATCAGCCCCAGCATTTT. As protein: CASSFELLNQPQHF.

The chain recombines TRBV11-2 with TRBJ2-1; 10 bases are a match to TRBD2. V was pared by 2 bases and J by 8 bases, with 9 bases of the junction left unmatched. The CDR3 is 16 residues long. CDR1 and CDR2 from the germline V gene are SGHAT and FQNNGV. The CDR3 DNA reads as TGTGCCAGCAGCTTAACAGGGCTAGCGGGAGTCTATGAGCAGTTCTTC. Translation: CASSLTGLAGVYEQFF.

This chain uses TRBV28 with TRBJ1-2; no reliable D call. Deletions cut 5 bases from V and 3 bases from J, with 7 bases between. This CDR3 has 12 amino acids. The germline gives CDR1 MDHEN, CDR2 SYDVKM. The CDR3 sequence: CASSGRYYGYTF. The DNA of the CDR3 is TGTGCCAGCAGTGGGCGCTACTATGGCTACACCTTC.

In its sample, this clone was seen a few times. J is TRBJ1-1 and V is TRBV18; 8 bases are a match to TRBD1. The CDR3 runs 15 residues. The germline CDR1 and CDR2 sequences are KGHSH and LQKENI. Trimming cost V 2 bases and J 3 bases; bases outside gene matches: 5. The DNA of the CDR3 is TGTGCCAGCTCACCAACGACAGGGGTGGACACTGAAGCTTTCTTT. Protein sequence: CASSPTTGVDTEAFF.

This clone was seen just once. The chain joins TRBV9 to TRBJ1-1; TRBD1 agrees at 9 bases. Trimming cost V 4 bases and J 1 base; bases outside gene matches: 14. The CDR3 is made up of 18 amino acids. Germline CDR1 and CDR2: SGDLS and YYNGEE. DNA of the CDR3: TGTGCCAGCAGCTCCCAGTCCGGGACAGGGTCGTCGAACACTGAAGCTTTCTTT. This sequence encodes CASSSQSGTGSSNTEAFF.

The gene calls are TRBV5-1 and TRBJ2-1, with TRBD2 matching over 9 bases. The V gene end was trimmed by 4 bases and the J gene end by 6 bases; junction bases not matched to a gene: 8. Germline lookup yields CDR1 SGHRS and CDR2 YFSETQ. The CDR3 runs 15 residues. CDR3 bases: TGCGCCAGCAGCATCGGGACTAGCCAGGCCAATGAGCAGTTCTTC. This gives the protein CASSIGTSQANEQFF.

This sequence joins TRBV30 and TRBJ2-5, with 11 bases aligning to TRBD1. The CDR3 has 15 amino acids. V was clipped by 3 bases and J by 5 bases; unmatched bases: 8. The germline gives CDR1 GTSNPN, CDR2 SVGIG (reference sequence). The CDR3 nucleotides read TGTGCCTGGAGCCGCTTTGGGACAGGGGGGGAGACCCAGTACTTC. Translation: CAWSRFGTGGETQYF.

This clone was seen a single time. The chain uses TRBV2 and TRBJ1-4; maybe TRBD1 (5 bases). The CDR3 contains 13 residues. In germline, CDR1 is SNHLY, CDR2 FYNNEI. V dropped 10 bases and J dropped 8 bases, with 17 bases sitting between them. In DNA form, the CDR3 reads TGTGCCACCAGAGGAGGGGCGCGGGAAAAACTGTTTTTT. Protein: CATRGGAREKLFF.

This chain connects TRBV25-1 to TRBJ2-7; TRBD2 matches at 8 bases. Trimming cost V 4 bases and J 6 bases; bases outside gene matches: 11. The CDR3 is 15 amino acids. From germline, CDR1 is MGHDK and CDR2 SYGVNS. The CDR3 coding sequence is TGTGCCAGCAGTGGTTACGGGACTAGGGCGGGCGAGCAGTACTTC. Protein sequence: CASSGYGTRAGEQYF.

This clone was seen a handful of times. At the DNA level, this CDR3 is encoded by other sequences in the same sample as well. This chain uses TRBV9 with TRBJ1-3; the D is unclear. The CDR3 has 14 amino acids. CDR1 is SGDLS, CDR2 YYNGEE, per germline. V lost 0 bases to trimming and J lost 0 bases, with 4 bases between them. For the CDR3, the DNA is TGTGCCAGCAGCGTAGCTACCTCTGGAAACACCATATATTTT. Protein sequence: CASSVATSGNTIYF.

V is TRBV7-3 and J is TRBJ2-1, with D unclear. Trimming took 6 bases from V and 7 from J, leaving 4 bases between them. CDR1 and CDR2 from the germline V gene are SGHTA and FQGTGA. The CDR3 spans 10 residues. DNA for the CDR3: TGTGCCAGCAGTAGGAATGAGCAGTTCTTC. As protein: CASSRNEQFF.

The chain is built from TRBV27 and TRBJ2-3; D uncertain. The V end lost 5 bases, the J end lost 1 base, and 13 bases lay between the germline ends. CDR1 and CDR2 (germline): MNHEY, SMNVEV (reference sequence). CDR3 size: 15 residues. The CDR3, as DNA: TGTGCCAGCAGTCCCCGTCGCGGCCGCACAGATACGCAGTATTTT. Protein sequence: CASSPRRGRTDTQYF.

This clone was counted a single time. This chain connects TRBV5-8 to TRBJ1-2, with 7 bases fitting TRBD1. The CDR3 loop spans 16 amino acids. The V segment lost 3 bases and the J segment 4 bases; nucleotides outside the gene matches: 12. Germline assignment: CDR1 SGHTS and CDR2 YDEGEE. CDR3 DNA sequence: TGTGCCAGCAGCTCCCGACAGGGAACTTCTAGCTATGGCTACACCTTC. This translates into CASSSRQGTSSYGYTF.

CDR3 nucleotides: TGCGCCAGCAACCCCAACCTTTCGGTAGATACGCAGTATTTT. As protein: CASNPNLSVDTQYF. The genes are TRBV5-1 and TRBJ2-3; no clear D. Germline values: CDR1 SGHRS, CDR2 YFSETQ. The ends were cut back, 6 bases at V and 5 bases at J, with 16 bases in the middle. The CDR3 totals 14 residues.

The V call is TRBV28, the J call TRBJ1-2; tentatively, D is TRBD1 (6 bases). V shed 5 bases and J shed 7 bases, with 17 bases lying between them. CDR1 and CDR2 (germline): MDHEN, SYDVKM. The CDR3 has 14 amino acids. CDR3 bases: TGTGCCAGCAGTGGGGACACAGGGACTTCTGGCTACACCTTC. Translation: CASSGDTGTSGYTF.

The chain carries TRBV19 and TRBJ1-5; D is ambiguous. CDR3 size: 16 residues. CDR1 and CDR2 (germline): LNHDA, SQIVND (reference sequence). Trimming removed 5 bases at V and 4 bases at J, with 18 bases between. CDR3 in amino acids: CASSPFPWEGNQPQHF. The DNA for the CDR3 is TGTGCCAGTAGTCCATTCCCGTGGGAGGGAAATCAGCCCCAGCATTTT.

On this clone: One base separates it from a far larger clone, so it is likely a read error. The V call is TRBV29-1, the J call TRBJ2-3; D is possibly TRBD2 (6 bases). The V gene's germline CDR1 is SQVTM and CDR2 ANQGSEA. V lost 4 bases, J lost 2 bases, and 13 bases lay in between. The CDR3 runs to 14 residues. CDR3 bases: TGCAGCGTTGCTCATGGGGGGAACACAGATACGCAGTATTTT. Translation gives CSVAHGGNTDTQYF.

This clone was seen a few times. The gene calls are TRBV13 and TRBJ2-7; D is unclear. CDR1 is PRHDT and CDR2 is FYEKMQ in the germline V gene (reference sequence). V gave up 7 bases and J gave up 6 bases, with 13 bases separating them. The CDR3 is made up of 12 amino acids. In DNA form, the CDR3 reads TGTGCCAGCACTCCTCAGGTGGGCGAGCAGTACTTC. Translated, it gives CASTPQVGEQYF.

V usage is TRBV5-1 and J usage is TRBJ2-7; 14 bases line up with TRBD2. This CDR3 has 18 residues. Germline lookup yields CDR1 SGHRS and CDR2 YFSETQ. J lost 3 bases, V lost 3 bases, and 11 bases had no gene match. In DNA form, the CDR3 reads TGCGCCAGCAGCTCGGGGGCCGGGACTAGCGGGAGTTTCTACGAGCAGTACTTC. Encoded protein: CASSSGAGTSGSFYEQYF. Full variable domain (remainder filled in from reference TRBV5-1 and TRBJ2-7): KAGVTQTPRYLIKTRGQQVTLSCSPISGHRSVSWYQQTPGQGLQFLFEYFSETQRNKGNFPGRFSGRQFSNSRSEMNVSTLELGDSALYLCASSSGAGTSGSFYEQYFGPGTRLTVT.

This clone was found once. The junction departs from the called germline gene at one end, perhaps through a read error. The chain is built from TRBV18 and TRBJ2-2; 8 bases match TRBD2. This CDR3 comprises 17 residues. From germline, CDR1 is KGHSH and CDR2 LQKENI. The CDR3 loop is CASSTSGGPSYTGELSF. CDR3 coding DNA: TGTGCCAGCTCAACCTCGGGAGGGCCGTCGTACACCGGGGAGCTGTCTTTT.

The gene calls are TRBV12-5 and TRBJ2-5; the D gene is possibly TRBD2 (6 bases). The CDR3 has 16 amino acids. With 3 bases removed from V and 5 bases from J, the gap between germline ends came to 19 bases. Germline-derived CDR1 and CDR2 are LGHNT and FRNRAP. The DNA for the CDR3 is TGTGCTAGTGGTTTTGGTGCGGAGGGGTATTCGGAGACCCAGTACTTC. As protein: CASGFGAEGYSETQYF.

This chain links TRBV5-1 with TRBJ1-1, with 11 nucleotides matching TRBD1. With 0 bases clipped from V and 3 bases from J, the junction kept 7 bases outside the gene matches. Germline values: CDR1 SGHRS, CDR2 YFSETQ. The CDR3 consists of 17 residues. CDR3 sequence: CASSLGPAGQGDTEAFF. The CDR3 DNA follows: TGCGCCAGCAGCTTGGGGCCTGCGGGACAGGGGGACACTGAAGCTTTCTTT.

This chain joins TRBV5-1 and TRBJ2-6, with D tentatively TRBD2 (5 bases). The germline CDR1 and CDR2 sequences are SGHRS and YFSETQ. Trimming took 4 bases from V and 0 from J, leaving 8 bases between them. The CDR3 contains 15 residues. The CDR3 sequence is CASSGSLSGANVLTF. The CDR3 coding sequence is TGCGCCAGCAGCGGGAGTCTCTCTGGGGCCAACGTCCTGACTTTC.